The 25 T cell receptor beta chains listed next were all sequenced from one sample in a study of blood T cell repertoires in COVID-19. TCRdb's copy holds only in-frame clones and misses some; the assay was immunoSEQ multiplex PCR. The data contain more than 200,000 clones, 80% to 90% of them seen just once; the ten biggest clones take up more than 1.2%. The specimen was peripheral blood. The receptor source for this set is a woman between 40 and 50 years old who had recovered from COVID-19.

V gene TRBV7-2 combines with J gene TRBJ1-2, with D perhaps matching TRBD1 (6 bases). V lost 3 bases, J lost 6 bases, and 17 bases lay in between. This CDR3 spans 15 amino acids. CDR1 and CDR2 from the germline V gene are SGHTA and FQGNSA. The CDR3 DNA reads as TGTGCCAGCAGCTTCAGACAGGTGACGACGAATGGCTACACCTTC. Amino acid sequence: CASSFRQVTTNGYTF. The full variable domain, rest sourced from reference TRBV7-2 and TRBJ1-2, is GAGVSQSPSNKVTEKGKDVELRCDPISGHTALYWYRQSLGQGLEFLIYFQGNSAPDKSGLPSDRFSAERTGGSVSTLTIQRTQQEDSAVYLCASSFRQVTTNGYTFGSGTRLTVV.

The chain carries TRBV5-8 and TRBJ1-1; no definite D call. Trimming left V 4 bases short and J 7 bases short, with 14 bases between. The germline V gene has CDR1 SGHTS and CDR2 YDEGEE. The CDR3 extends over 13 amino acids. The CDR3 is CASSAGRVGEAFF. For the CDR3, the DNA is TGTGCCAGCAGCGCCGGGAGGGTGGGTGAAGCTTTCTTT.

The chain uses TRBV10-2 and TRBJ2-1, with 8 bases identical to TRBD2. The germline V gene has CDR1 WSHSY and CDR2 SAAADI. The CDR3 runs 15 residues. J was trimmed by 9 bases and V by 8 bases; bases with no gene match: 15. The CDR3, as DNA: TGCGCCAGCGCCGCAGCCTCTAGCGGGTTTATTGAGCAGTTCTTC. It codes for CASAAASSGFIEQFF.

In its sample, this clone was seen once. The rearrangement uses TRBV6-2 or TRBV6-3 and TRBJ1-1; D gene uncertain. Trimming took off 2 bases at V and 4 bases at J, with 8 bases between the two ends. CDR1 and CDR2 (germline): MNHEY, SVGEGT. This CDR3 has 13 residues. CDR3 nucleotide sequence: TGTGCCAGCAGTTACGACCCAGGCACTGAAGCTTTCTTT. It codes for CASSYDPGTEAFF.

The CDR3 coding sequence is TGTGCCAGCGAATCTAGCGGGGGTAACGAGCAGTACTTC. Its translation: CASESSGGNEQYF. The chain combines TRBV11-2 with TRBJ2-7, with 10 nucleotides matching TRBD2. The V gene's germline CDR1 is SGHAT and CDR2 FQNNGV. The CDR3 is 13 amino acids. The J segment lost 5 bases and the V segment lost 8 bases, leaving 6 bases of the junction unmatched.

This clone was detected only once. The chain carries TRBV18 and TRBJ2-7; tentative D call: TRBD2 (6 bases). Trimming left V 3 bases short and J 0 bases short, with 18 bases between. The germline gives CDR1 KGHSH, CDR2 LQKENI. CDR3 length equals 17 residues. CDR3 in DNA: TGTGCCAGCTCACCCTTTCGGGGGATCCAGAGCTCCTACGAGCAGTACTTC. Its protein product is CASSPFRGIQSSYEQYF.

The CDR3 DNA is TGTGCCTGGAGTGGAGGAGACCAAGAGACCCAGTACTTC. Translated, it gives CAWSGGDQETQYF. The chain couples TRBV30 to TRBJ2-5; no reliable D call. The CDR3 extends over 13 amino acids. Trimming shortened V by 1 base and J by 0 bases, and 6 bases separated the two germline ends. The germline CDR1 and CDR2 sequences are GTSNPN and SVGIG (reference sequence).

The chain recombines TRBV18 with TRBJ1-3, with 8 positions matching TRBD1. The germline CDR1 and CDR2 sequences are KGHSH and LQKENI. The ends lost 4 bases at V and 3 bases at J; junction bases unmatched: 5. The length of the CDR3 is 15 residues. The CDR3 region has the DNA TGTGCCAGCTCACAACAGGGGGTCGTTGGAAACACCATATATTTT. As protein: CASSQQGVVGNTIYF.

The chain recombines TRBV7-6 with TRBJ2-3, with 12 bases aligning to TRBD2. This CDR3 comprises 17 residues. CDR1 is SGHVS, CDR2 FNYEAQ, per germline. V lost 5 bases, J lost 5 bases, and 11 bases stayed unmatched. The chain's CDR3 is CASSRYILAGGEDTQYF. The DNA for the CDR3 is TGTGCCAGCAGCCGATACATCCTAGCGGGGGGGGAAGATACGCAGTATTTT. The complete variable domain, with remaining parts taken from reference TRBV7-6 and TRBJ2-3, reads GAGVSQSPRYKVTKRGQDVALRCDPISGHVSLYWYRQALGQGPEFLTYFNYEAQQDKSGLPNDRFSAERPEGSISTLTIQRTEQRDSAMYRCASSRYILAGGEDTQYFGPGTRLTVL.

The gene calls are TRBV2 and TRBJ2-1; 11 bases fit TRBD2. Losses at the gene ends were 5 bases for V and 7 bases for J; bases not matched to a gene: 4. The CDR3 has 14 residues. Germline V gene data show CDR1 as SNHLY and CDR2 as FYNNEI. The CDR3 protein is CASSQTSGMNEQFF. The CDR3 nucleotides read TGTGCCAGCAGTCAGACTAGCGGGATGAATGAGCAGTTCTTC.

The V and J genes are TRBV7-8 and TRBJ2-3; maybe TRBD2 (5 bases). The CDR3 length is 14 residues. From germline, CDR1 is SGHVS and CDR2 FQNEAQ. Trimming pared 5 bases from V and 2 bases from J, leaving 11 bases between. This CDR3 reads CASSPRGITDTQYF. The CDR3 nucleotides are TGTGCCAGCAGCCCCCGGGGAATCACAGATACGCAGTATTTT.

J is TRBJ1-4 and V is TRBV15; 10 bases map to TRBD1. The length of the CDR3 is 15 residues. Unmatched junction bases numbered 8, after V lost 5 bases and J lost 8 bases. The germline gives CDR1 LNHNV, CDR2 YYDKDF (reference sequence). The CDR3 is CATSERTGGDEKLFF. DNA of the CDR3: TGTGCCACCAGCGAACGGACAGGGGGTGACGAAAAACTGTTTTTT. The variable domain in full, with the rest retrieved from reference TRBV15 and TRBJ1-4, is DAMVIQNPRYQVTQFGKPVTLSCSQTLNHNVMYWYQQKSSQAPKLLFHYYDKDFNNEADTPDNFQSRRPNTSFCFLDIRSPGLGDTAMYLCATSERTGGDEKLFFGSGTQLSVL.

This sequence joins TRBV7-2 and TRBJ2-7, with D possibly being TRBD1 (6 bases). The CDR3 consists of 14 residues. CDR1 SGHTA and CDR2 FQGNSA come from the germline V gene. The germline V and J ends were trimmed by 5 bases and 2 bases, with 13 bases remaining between them. Written as DNA, the CDR3 is TGTGCCAGCAGCGACTCCAGGGGACCCTACGAGCAGTACTTC. Residues: CASSDSRGPYEQYF. The full variable domain, with the rest looked up from reference TRBV7-2 and TRBJ2-7, is GAGVSQSPSNKVTEKGKDVELRCDPISGHTALYWYRQSLGQGLEFLIYFQGNSAPDKSGLPSDRFSAERTGGSVSTLTIQRTQQEDSAVYLCASSDSRGPYEQYFGPGTRLTVT.

This clone was recorded once. The chain recombines TRBV3-1 (or the pseudogene TRBV3-2) with TRBJ2-2; TRBD1 agrees at 10 bases. The CDR3 is 15 amino acids. The germline CDR1 and CDR2 sequences are LGHDT and YNNKEL (reference sequence). Germline trimming cut 2 bases from V and 8 bases from J; bases unmatched to any gene: 5. This CDR3 is CASSQSRQGAGELFF. Here the CDR3 DNA reads TGTGCCAGCAGCCAATCCAGACAGGGGGCTGGGGAGCTGTTTTTT.

This clone was detected a few times. The chain carries TRBV19 and TRBJ2-1; D not certain. From germline, CDR1 is LNHDA and CDR2 SQIVND (reference sequence). V lost 2 bases to trimming and J lost 6 bases, with 14 bases between them. This CDR3 has 15 residues. The CDR3 sequence is CASSISSVATNEQFF. CDR3 coding DNA: TGTGCCAGTAGTATATCGAGCGTGGCCACCAATGAGCAGTTCTTC.

The chain is built from TRBV6-5 and TRBJ1-1; the D gene is possibly TRBD1 (5 bases). The CDR3 covers 15 residues. The V gene's germline CDR1 is MNHEY and CDR2 SVGAGI. V shed 0 bases and J shed 6 bases, with 14 bases lying between them. The CDR3 loop is CASSYSSNLGAEAFF. CDR3 bases: TGTGCCAGCAGTTACTCGAGTAACTTAGGGGCTGAAGCTTTCTTT.

This clone was seen a handful of times. The V and J genes are TRBV9 and TRBJ1-3; tentative D call: TRBD1 (6 bases). Per the germline V gene, CDR1 is SGDLS and CDR2 is YYNGEE. The CDR3 runs to 15 residues. Trimming took 0 bases from V and 0 from J, leaving 7 bases between them. The CDR3 DNA reads TGTGCCAGCAGCGTAGACAGGGTCTCTGGAAACACCATATATTTT. Translated: CASSVDRVSGNTIYF.

The rearrangement links TRBV25-1 to TRBJ1-1; TRBD1 matches 9 bases. J was trimmed by 5 bases and V by 3 bases; bases with no gene match: 7. The CDR3 covers 15 residues. Per germline, CDR1 MGHDK and CDR2 SYGVNS. The CDR3 is CASSDTGGIVTEAFF. DNA of the CDR3: TGTGCCAGCAGTGATACAGGGGGCATCGTGACTGAAGCTTTCTTT.

The chain carries TRBV3-1 (or the pseudogene TRBV3-2) and TRBJ1-1, with D unresolved. The CDR3 length is 14 residues. Germline CDR1 reads LGHDT; CDR2 reads YNNKEL (reference sequence). V lost 3 bases to trimming and J lost 4 bases, with 12 bases between them. The CDR3 DNA is TGTGCCAGCAGCCATGGAGGGCAGCCCACTGAAGCTTTCTTT. Its translation: CASSHGGQPTEAFF.

The chain joins TRBV5-1 to TRBJ2-5; 9 bases are a match to TRBD2. The junction had 15 bases not matched to a gene; V was cut back by 4 bases and J by 5 bases. There are 17 residues in the CDR3. The germline V gene has CDR1 SGHRS and CDR2 YFSETQ. This chain's CDR3 is CASSLAIGLARMETQYF. CDR3 nucleotides: TGCGCCAGCAGCCTCGCGATAGGACTAGCGCGCATGGAGACCCAGTACTTC.

The chain combines TRBV15 with TRBJ1-4, with 7 bases that match TRBD1. Germline V gene data show CDR1 as LNHNV and CDR2 as YYDKDF (reference sequence). The CDR3 is 16 amino acids. The ends lost 1 base at V and 6 bases at J; junction bases unmatched: 8. The CDR3 nucleotides are TGTGCCACCAGCAGAGGTTTGGGACAGAGAGATGAAAAACTGTTTTTT. It translates to CATSRGLGQRDEKLFF.

The rearrangement joins TRBV7-2 to TRBJ2-1; 8 bases match TRBD1. CDR3 size: 14 residues. The germline gives CDR1 SGHTA, CDR2 FQGNSA. Losses at the gene ends were 7 bases for V and 2 bases for J; bases not matched to a gene: 4. In DNA, the CDR3 is TGTGCCAGCATCCTGACAGGGGCCTACAATGAGCAGTTCTTC. This sequence encodes CASILTGAYNEQFF.

The gene calls are TRBV11-3 and TRBJ2-7; 7 bases match TRBD1. Trimming took 7 bases from V and 1 from J; bases not matched to a gene: 4. This CDR3 has 13 amino acids. Germline V gene data show CDR1 as SGHNT and CDR2 as YENEEA. The CDR3 bases are TGTGCCAGCACCGACAGGGATTCCTACGAGCAGTACTTC. Translating it yields CASTDRDSYEQYF. The whole variable domain, remainder taken from reference TRBV11-3 and TRBJ2-7, is EAGVVQSPRYKIIEKKQPVAFWCNPISGHNTLYWYLQNLGQGPELLIRYENEEAVDDSQLPKDRFSAERLKGVDSTLKIQPAELGDSAVYLCASTDRDSYEQYFGPGTRLTVT.

The CDR3 loop reads CASRGTGTGSNEQFF. DNA of the CDR3: TGTGCCAGCAGAGGGACCGGGACAGGGTCAAATGAGCAGTTCTTC. The chain employs TRBV6-5 and TRBJ2-1, with TRBD1 matching 9 bases. From germline, CDR1 is MNHEY and CDR2 SVGAGI. V shed 6 bases and J 7 bases; nucleotides not matched to a gene: 10. The CDR3 is 15 amino acids.

This rearrangement joins TRBV10-3 to TRBJ2-3, with D unresolved. With 6 bases removed from V and 6 bases from J, the gap between germline ends came to 16 bases. The CDR3 extends over 14 amino acids. CDR1 ENHRY and CDR2 SYGVKD come from the germline V gene. CDR3 bases: TGTGCCATCAGCTACGAGGCCCAAAGGGATACGCAGTATTTT. Encoded protein: CAISYEAQRDTQYF.